This TCR beta chain came from a study of Ad26.COV2.S vaccination and SARS-CoV-2 variants. CDR3 length equals 16 residues. V was cut by 2 bases and J by 0 bases, with 14 bases left in between. The germline CDR1 and CDR2 sequences are MNHEY and SMNVEV (reference sequence). Study-level points and caveats: From the TCR breadth and depth analyses, total T cell responses may have been underestimated.

Clones were sequenced by immunoSEQ multiplex PCR, and TCRdb holds only the in-frame ones, with some missing. The sample lists around 240,000 clones, around 89% seen once, with approximately 11% in the top ten. With regard to this clone: Its matching antigen is unknown.

Treatment given: around 19 received Ad26.COV2.S at low or high dose, single or two shots; five or six received placebo; per-sample allocation not given. It was on day 63 after the first vaccine or placebo injection that samples were taken. The clonotype was recovered from a person between 18 and 65 years old who received the Ad26.COV2.S COVID-19 vaccine or a placebo. The source material was peripheral blood, sampled in a trial of Ad26.COV2.S vaccine versus placebo. The gene calls are TRBV27 and TRBJ2-7; possibly TRBD2 for D (5 bases). The CDR3 sequence is CASSLGWESSSYEQYF. The CDR3 bases are TGTGCCAGCAGTTTAGGATGGGAGTCTAGCTCCTACGAGCAGTACTTC.